These 3 T cell receptor beta chains came from one sample sequenced in a study of blood T cells in healthy people across ages. It was with a sample-barcoded 5' primer and a J-beta primer mix that a second PCR of about 6 to 12 cycles was run. TCRdb called the 5' RACE reads again in MiXCR, with one record for every CDR3 protein. This table has 600,000 to 850,000 distinct CDR3 sequences, about 25% appearing once. This sample also belongs to another study, concerning T cells of mothers and their children.

Sequenced: blood. The receptor set was obtained from a boy between 10 and 17 years old in good health.

This clonotype was counted only a few times. The chain joins TRBV9 to TRBJ2-3; 7 nucleotides agree with TRBD2. V trimming: 2 bases; J trimming: 4 bases; junction bases outside the gene matches: 10. The CDR3 spans 16 residues. Germline V gene sequence: CDR1 SGDLS, CDR2 YYNGEE. Written as DNA, the CDR3 is TGTGCCAGCAGCGTGGGGATCGCCCGGGGGGCAGATACGCAGTATTTT. This codes for CASSVGIARGADTQYF.

V gene TRBV7-9 combines with J gene TRBJ2-5, with 8 bases lining up with TRBD1. The CDR3 spans 16 residues. V shed 5 bases and J 3 bases; nucleotides not matched to a gene: 11. Germline V gene lookup returns CDR1 SEHNR and CDR2 FQNEAQ (reference sequence). The CDR3 reads CASSPLGTGGKETQYF. The CDR3 nucleotides read TGTGCCAGCAGCCCACTTGGGACAGGCGGGAAAGAGACCCAGTACTTC.

CDR3 loop: CSVDYAQETQYF. The CDR3 DNA follows: TGCAGCGTTGATTATGCCCAAGAGACCCAGTACTTC. The V call is TRBV29-1, the J call TRBJ2-5; D gene ambiguous. Germline assignment: CDR1 SQVTM and CDR2 ANQGSEA. The CDR3 is made up of 12 amino acids. V lost 3 bases, J lost 1 base, and 6 bases lay in between. Full variable domain (outside the CDR3, taken from reference TRBV29-1 and TRBJ2-5): SAVISQKPSRDICQRGTSLTIQCQVDSQVTMMFWYRQQPGQSLTLIATANQGSEATYESGFVIDKFPISRPNLTFSTLTVSNMSPEDSSIYLCSVDYAQETQYFGPGTRLLVL.